This T cell receptor (beta chain) originates from a study of blood T cells in healthy people across ages. Study results and caveats: The unsorted PBMCs prevented any conclusive comparison of naive versus antigen-experienced cells.

Whenever a sample was processed, at least 6 million PBMCs were isolated. Every sample gave at least 5 micrograms of total RNA when it was extracted. PCR was performed a second time for roughly 6 to 12 cycles using a sample-barcoded 5' primer and a J-beta primer mix. Each single sample gave us at least 3 million CDR3-containing paired-end reads. TCRdb analysed the 5' RACE reads with MiXCR anew, one entry per CDR3 protein. Of hundreds of thousands of distinct CDR3 sequences listed, around 21% are singletons. This clonotype was found a few times. Antigen specificity is unknown. The ends were cut back, 6 bases at V and 0 bases at J, with 6 bases in the middle. Looked up from germline, CDR1 is SQVTM and CDR2 is ANQGSEA. The CDR3 has 13 amino acids.

Material for sequencing was blood. The V and J genes are TRBV29-1 and TRBJ2-6, with D unclear. The sequence derives from a man in his 70s in good health. The DNA of the CDR3 is TGCAGCGTCACGGGCTCTGGGGCCAACGTCCTGACTTTC. This gives the protein CSVTGSGANVLTF.